The text below deals with one TCR beta chain. Its antigen is not identified. The data were produced by immunoSEQ multiplex PCR, yet TCRdb's version contains in-frame clones alone and is incomplete. Here the sample spans roughly 57,000 clones, 93% being singletons. The data are from a study of cytomegalovirus exposure and HLA in healthy donors. The study, taken as a whole, reports: A list of 164 TCR beta chains associated with cytomegalovirus was given.

This receptor was taken from a woman in her late teens or twenties in good health and CMV-seropositive. The material sequenced was PBMCs.

CDR3: CASSSTGQPQLGELFF. The CDR3 DNA sequence: TGTGCCAGTAGTTCCACCGGACAGCCCCAACTCGGGGAGCTGTTTTTT. The chain employs TRBV19 and TRBJ2-2, with D possibly being TRBD1 (6 bases). The CDR3 runs to 16 residues. V lost 5 bases to trimming and J lost 7 bases, with 20 bases between them. CDR1 and CDR2 from the germline V gene are LNHDA and SQIVND (reference sequence).